The 5 T cell receptor beta chains presented below share a single source sample, sequenced in a study of human T cells and chemical hapten exposure (dated by TCRdb to 2020 to 2022). The library was generated by RACE. Sequencing relied on a NextSeq 500. The public reads were reanalyzed by TCRdb: fastp trimming at Q25, MiXCR alignment, in-frame beta chains only. Each entry merges the rows of one CDR3 protein and shows their most common DNA and genes. The sample data list under 450,000 distinct CDR3 sequences, and roughly 6.3% of these were observed just once. About 5% of the sample goes to the ten largest clones. The sample's time point label, decoded: patch test 2, 6 weeks after DPC sensitization. This specimen's treatment or condition label, interpreted: therapeutic diphenylcyclopropenone sensitization with weekly scalp DPC. This specimen was whole blood, taken in connection with sensitization to the hapten diphenylcyclopropenone (DPC). The receptor source for this set is a woman aged 18-29 years with alopecia areata. Some clones in this sample may be carry-over from other donors' samples.

This clonotype showed up many times. The CDR3 region has the DNA TGTGCCAGCAGCTTGGACGGCACTAGCACAGATACGCAGTATTTT. It encodes CASSLDGTSTDTQYF. V gene TRBV5-5 combines with J gene TRBJ2-3; D is unresolved. V lost 0 bases and J lost 0, with 8 bases in between. Germline V gene sequence: CDR1 SGHKS, CDR2 YYEKEE (reference sequence). The CDR3 sequence is 15 residues long.

This clonotype was seen ten or more times. The chain recombines TRBV7-2 with TRBJ1-2; perhaps TRBD1 as D (5 bases). Germline V gene lookup returns CDR1 SGHTA and CDR2 FQGNSA. V was trimmed by 3 bases and J by 7 bases, leaving 24 bases between them. CDR3 length: 17 amino acids. The CDR3 loop reads CASSLRGFTGEERGYTF. Here the CDR3 DNA reads TGTGCCAGCAGCTTGCGAGGGTTTACAGGCGAAGAGCGTGGCTACACCTTC.

This clonotype was seen a handful of times. This chain connects TRBV12-3 or TRBV12-4 to TRBJ2-7; possibly TRBD1 for D (6 bases). This CDR3 contains 14 residues. Trimming left V 5 bases short and J 0 bases short, with 11 bases between. CDR3 nucleotides: TGTGCCAGCAGTGAACAGGGACCCTCCTACGAGCAGTACTTC. Translation: CASSEQGPSYEQYF.

This clonotype occurred many times. The rearrangement links TRBV6-2 or TRBV6-3 to TRBJ2-6, with D perhaps matching TRBD1 (5 bases). This CDR3 has 15 amino acids. The germline V gene encodes CDR1 MNHEY and CDR2 SVGEGT. Trimming took off 6 bases at V and 1 base at J, with 10 bases between the two ends. The CDR3: CASRKTESGANVLTF. The CDR3 nucleotides are TGTGCCAGCAGGAAGACAGAGTCTGGGGCCAACGTCCTGACTTTC.

This clonotype has only a few counts. The rearrangement links TRBV27 to TRBJ2-1, with D hard to call. V dropped 3 bases and J dropped 4 bases, with 13 bases sitting between them. Germline V CDR1 and CDR2: MNHEY, SMNVEV (reference sequence). This CDR3 contains 15 residues. The CDR3 nucleotides are TGTGCCAGCAGTTTTAGGGCCTTCCCGTACAATGAGCAGTTCTTC. The encoded protein is CASSFRAFPYNEQFF.